Listed below are T cell receptor beta chains from one sample, sequenced in a study of CD8 T cells in Susac syndrome. TCRdb used MiXCR to reprocess the immunoSEQ multiplex PCR reads, holding one entry per CDR3 protein. In the table there are 100,000 to 150,000 distinct CDR3 sequences, about 95% of which are singletons. Sequenced: CD4+ T cells from PBMCs. All receptors derive from a human donor in good health. Each CDR3 is given with its conserved first and last residue. A D gene is named only where the DNA matches it firmly. Not every row has a clone size; where given, it reads once, few, many or a size class.

D gene: .
clone size: .
V gene: TRBV5-1
J gene: TRBJ2-4
CDR3 protein: CASSPGTYGNIQYF
CDR3 DNA: TGCGCCAGCAGCCCCGGGACGTACGGAAACATTCAGTACTTC

D gene: .
clone size: .
V gene: TRBV29-1
J gene: TRBJ1-5
CDR3 protein: CSVSQGSNQPQHF
CDR3 DNA: TGCAGCGTTTCTCAAGGGAGCAATCAGCCCCAGCATTTT

D gene: TRBD1
clone size: .
V gene: TRBV15
J gene: TRBJ1-5
CDR3 protein: CATSETGVQPQHF
CDR3 DNA: TGTGCCACCAGCGAAACAGGGGTCCAGCCCCAGCATTTT

D gene: .
clone size: once
V gene: TRBV13
J gene: TRBJ1-5
CDR3 protein: CASTLGGGNQPQHF
CDR3 DNA: TGTGCCAGCACCCTAGGGGGAGGGAACCAGCCCCAGCATTTT

D gene: TRBD1
clone size: .
V gene: TRBV7-2
J gene: TRBJ1-2
CDR3 protein: CASSRTGVSNYGYTF
CDR3 DNA: TGTGCCAGCAGCCGGACAGGGGTGTCTAACTATGGCTACACCTTC

D gene: TRBD1
clone size: .
V gene: TRBV2
J gene: TRBJ1-1
CDR3 protein: CASTGQGNTEAFF
CDR3 DNA: TGTGCCAGCACCGGACAGGGGAACACTGAAGCTTTCTTT

D gene: .
clone size: .
V gene: TRBV19
J gene: TRBJ2-5
CDR3 protein: CASSIMGLGGQETQYF
CDR3 DNA: TGTGCCAGTAGTATTATGGGGCTCGGGGGCCAAGAGACCCAGTACTTC

D gene: .
clone size: once
V gene: TRBV19
J gene: TRBJ1-2
CDR3 protein: CASSIGRAESHGYTF
CDR3 DNA: TGTGCCAGTAGTATTGGCAGGGCGGAATCTCATGGCTACACCTTC

D gene: .
clone size: .
V gene: TRBV29-1
J gene: TRBJ1-1
CDR3 protein: CSVAQGDTEAFF
CDR3 DNA: TGCAGCGTTGCTCAGGGCGACACTGAAGCTTTCTTT

D gene: .
clone size: .
V gene: TRBV5-5
J gene: TRBJ2-1
CDR3 protein: CASSPSARGSNEQFF
CDR3 DNA: TGTGCCAGCAGCCCGAGTGCGCGAGGGAGCAATGAGCAGTTCTTC

D gene: .
clone size: .
V gene: TRBV3-1
J gene: TRBJ2-1
CDR3 protein: CASSQGGEQFF
CDR3 DNA: TGTGCCAGCAGCCAAGGTGGTGAGCAGTTCTTC

D gene: TRBD1
clone size: .
V gene: TRBV15
J gene: TRBJ2-7
CDR3 protein: CATSEGQTNYEQYF
CDR3 DNA: TGTGCCACCAGCGAGGGACAGACGAACTACGAGCAGTACTTC